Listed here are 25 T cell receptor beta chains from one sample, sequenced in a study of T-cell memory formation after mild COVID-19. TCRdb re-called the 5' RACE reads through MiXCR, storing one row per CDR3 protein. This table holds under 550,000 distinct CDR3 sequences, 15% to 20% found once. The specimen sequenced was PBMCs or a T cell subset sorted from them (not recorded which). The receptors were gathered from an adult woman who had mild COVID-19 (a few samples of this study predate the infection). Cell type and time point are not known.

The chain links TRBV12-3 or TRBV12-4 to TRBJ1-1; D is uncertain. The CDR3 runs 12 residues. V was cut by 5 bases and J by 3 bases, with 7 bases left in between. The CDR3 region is CASSLEDTEAFF. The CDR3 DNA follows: TGTGCCAGCAGTCTAGAGGACACTGAAGCTTTCTTT.

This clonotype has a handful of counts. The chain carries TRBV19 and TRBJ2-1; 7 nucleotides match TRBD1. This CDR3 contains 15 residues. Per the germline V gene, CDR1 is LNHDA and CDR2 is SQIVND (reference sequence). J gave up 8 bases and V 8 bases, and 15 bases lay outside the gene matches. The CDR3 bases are TGTGCCAGTTTCCACCCAGGGGGAAGCTCCGATGAGCAGTTCTTC. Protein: CASFHPGGSSDEQFF.

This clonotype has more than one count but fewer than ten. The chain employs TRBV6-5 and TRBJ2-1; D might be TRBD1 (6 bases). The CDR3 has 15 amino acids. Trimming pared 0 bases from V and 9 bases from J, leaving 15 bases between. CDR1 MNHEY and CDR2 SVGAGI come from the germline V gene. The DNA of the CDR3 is TGTGCCAGCAGTTACTCTAGTAGGGGGACCGGTGAGCAGTTCTTC. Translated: CASSYSSRGTGEQFF.

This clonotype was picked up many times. In DNA, the CDR3 is TGTGCCAGCAGCTCCTTACTCCGGGACAACGTTGGGGGCTACACCTTC. Its translation: CASSSLLRDNVGGYTF. The chain carries TRBV11-2 and TRBJ1-2, with D possibly TRBD1 on 6 matching bases. Germline CDR1 and CDR2: SGHAT and FQNNGV. The CDR3 loop spans 16 amino acids. Trimming cost V 4 bases and J 8 bases, with 23 bases left between them.

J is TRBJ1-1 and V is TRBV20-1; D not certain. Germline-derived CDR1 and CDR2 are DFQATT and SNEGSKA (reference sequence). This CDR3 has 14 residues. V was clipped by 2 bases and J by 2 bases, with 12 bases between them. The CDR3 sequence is CSARWPGTNTEAFF. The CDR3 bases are TGCAGTGCTAGATGGCCCGGCACTAACACTGAAGCTTTCTTT.

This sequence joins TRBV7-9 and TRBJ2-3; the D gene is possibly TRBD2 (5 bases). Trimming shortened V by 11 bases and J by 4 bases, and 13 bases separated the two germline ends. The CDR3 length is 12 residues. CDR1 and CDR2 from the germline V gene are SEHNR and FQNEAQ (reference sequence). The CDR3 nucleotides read TGTGCCGCGGGCGGCGGTCCAGATACGCAGTATTTT. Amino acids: CAAGGGPDTQYF.

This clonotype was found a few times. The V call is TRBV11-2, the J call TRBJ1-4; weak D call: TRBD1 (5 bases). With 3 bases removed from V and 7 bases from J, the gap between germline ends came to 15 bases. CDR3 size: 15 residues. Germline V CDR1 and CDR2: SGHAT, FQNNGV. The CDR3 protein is CASSFGLGHAEKLFF. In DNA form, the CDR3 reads TGTGCCAGCAGCTTCGGTCTGGGGCACGCTGAAAAACTGTTTTTT. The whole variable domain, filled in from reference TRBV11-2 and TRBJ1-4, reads EAGVAQSPRYKIIEKRQSVAFWCNPISGHATLYWYQQILGQGPKLLIQFQNNGVVDDSQLPKDRFSAERLKGVDSTLKIQPAKLEDSAVYLCASSFGLGHAEKLFFGSGTQLSVL.

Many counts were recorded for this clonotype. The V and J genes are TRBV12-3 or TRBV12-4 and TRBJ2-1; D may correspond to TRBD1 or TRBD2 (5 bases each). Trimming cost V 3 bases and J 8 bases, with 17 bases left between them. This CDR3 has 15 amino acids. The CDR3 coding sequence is TGTGCCAGCAGTTTGGGACGTTTTGGTGTAGATGAGCAGTTCTTC. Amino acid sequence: CASSLGRFGVDEQFF.

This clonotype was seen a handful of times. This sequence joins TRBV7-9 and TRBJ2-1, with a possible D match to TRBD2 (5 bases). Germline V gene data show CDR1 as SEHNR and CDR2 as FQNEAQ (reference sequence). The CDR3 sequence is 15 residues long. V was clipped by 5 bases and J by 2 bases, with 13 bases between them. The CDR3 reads CASSPGLGPYNEQFF. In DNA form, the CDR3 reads TGTGCCAGCAGCCCCGGACTGGGCCCCTACAATGAGCAGTTCTTC.

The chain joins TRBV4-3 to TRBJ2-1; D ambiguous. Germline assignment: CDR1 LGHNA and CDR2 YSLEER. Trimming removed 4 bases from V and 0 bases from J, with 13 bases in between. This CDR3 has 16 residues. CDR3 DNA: TGCGCCAGCAGCCCACGAGGCACCGGCTCCTACAATGAGCAGTTCTTC. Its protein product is CASSPRGTGSYNEQFF.

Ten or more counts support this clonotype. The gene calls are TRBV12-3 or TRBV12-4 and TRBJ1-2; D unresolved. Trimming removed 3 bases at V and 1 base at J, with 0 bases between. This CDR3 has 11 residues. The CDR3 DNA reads TGTGCCAGCAGTTTTAACTATGGCTACACCTTC. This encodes CASSFNYGYTF.

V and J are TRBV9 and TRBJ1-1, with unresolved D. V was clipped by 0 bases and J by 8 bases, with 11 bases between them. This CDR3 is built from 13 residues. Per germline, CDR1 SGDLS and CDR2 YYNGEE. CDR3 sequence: CASSVEPPGEAFF. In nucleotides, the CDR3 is TGTGCCAGCAGCGTAGAGCCCCCGGGCGAAGCTTTCTTT.

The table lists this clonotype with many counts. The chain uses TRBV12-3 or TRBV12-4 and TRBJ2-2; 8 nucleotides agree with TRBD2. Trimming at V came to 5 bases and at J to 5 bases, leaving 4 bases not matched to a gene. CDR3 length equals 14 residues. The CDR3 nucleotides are TGTGCCAGCAGTAAAGTAGCGGGAACCGGGGAGCTGTTTTTT. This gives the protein CASSKVAGTGELFF.

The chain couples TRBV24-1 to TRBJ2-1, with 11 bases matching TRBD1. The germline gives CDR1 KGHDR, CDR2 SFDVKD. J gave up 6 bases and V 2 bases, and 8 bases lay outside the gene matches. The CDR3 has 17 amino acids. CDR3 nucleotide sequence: TGTGCCACCAGTGATTCGGGGGGGACAGGGGGATTCAATGAGCAGTTCTTC. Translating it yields CATSDSGGTGGFNEQFF.

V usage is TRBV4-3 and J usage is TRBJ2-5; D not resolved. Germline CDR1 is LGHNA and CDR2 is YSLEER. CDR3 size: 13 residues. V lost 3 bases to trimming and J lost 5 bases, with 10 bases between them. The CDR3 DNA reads TGCGCCAGCAGCCAGTGGTCTCGGGAGACCCAGTACTTC. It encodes CASSQWSRETQYF.

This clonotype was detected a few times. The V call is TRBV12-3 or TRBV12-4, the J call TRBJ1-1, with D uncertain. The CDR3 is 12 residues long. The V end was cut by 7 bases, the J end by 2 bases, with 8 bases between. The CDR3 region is CASTMINTEAFF. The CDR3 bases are TGTGCCAGCACCATGATTAACACTGAAGCTTTCTTT.

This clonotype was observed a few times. CDR3 sequence reads: CATSDHQAGFNQPQHF. CDR3 nucleotide sequence: TGTGCCACCAGTGACCATCAAGCAGGGTTTAATCAGCCCCAGCATTTT. The chain carries TRBV24-1 and TRBJ1-5; a weak D match, TRBD1 (5 bases). Germline V gives CDR1 KGHDR, CDR2 SFDVKD. Between the trimmed V and J ends, which lost 4 bases and 4 bases, there was a span of 16 bases. The CDR3 has 16 residues.

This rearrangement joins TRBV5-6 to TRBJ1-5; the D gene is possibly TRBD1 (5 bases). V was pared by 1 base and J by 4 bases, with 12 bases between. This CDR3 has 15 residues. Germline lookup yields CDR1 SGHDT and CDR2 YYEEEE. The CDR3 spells CASSLFSRQNQPQHF. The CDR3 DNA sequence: TGTGCCAGCAGCTTGTTTTCCCGACAGAATCAGCCCCAGCATTTT.

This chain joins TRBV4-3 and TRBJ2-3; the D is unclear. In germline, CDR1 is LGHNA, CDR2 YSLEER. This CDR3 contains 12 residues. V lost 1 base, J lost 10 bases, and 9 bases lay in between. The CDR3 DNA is TGCGCCAGCAGCCAAGCCTCGGGCTCGCAGTATTTT. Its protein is CASSQASGSQYF.

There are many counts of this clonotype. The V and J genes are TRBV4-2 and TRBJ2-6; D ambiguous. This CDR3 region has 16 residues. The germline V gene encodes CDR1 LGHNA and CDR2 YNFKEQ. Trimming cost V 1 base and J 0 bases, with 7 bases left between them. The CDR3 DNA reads TGTGCCAGCAGCCAAGCGGCGAACTCTGGGGCCAACGTCCTGACTTTC. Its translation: CASSQAANSGANVLTF.

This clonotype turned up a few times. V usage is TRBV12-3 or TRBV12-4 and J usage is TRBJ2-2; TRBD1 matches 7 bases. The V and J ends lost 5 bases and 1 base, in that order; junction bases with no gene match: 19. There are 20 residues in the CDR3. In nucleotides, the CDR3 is TGTGCCAGCAGTCCAACCGACAGGGCGATCTCTATAGGGAACACCGGGGAGCTGTTTTTT. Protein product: CASSPTDRAISIGNTGELFF.

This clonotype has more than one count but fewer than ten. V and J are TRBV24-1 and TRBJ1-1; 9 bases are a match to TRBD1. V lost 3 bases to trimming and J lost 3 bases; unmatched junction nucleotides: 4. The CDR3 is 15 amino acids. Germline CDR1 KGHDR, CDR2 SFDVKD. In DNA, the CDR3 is TGTGCCACCAGTGATCAGACAGGGGGGGACACTGAAGCTTTCTTT. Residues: CATSDQTGGDTEAFF.

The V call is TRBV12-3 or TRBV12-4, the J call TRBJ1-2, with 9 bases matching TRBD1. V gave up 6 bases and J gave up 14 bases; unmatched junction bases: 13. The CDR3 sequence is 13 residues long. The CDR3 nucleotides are TGTGCCAGCAGGGGACAGGGCTTTTCCCCCAGTACCTTC. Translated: CASRGQGFSPSTF.

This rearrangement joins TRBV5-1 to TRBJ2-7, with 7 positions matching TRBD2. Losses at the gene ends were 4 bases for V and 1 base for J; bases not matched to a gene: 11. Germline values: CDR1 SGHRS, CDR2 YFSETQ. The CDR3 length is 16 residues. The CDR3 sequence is CASSPDPSGRSYEQYF. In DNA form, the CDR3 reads TGCGCCAGCAGCCCCGACCCTAGCGGTCGGTCCTACGAGCAGTACTTC.

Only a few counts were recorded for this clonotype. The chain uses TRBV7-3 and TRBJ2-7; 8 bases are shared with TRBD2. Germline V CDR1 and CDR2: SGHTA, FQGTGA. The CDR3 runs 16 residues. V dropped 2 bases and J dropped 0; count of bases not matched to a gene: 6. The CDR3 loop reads CASSLPAGTSSYEQYF. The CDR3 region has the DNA TGTGCCAGCAGCTTACCCGCCGGGACTAGCTCCTACGAGCAGTACTTC.